This T cell receptor (beta chain) was identified during a study of T-cell reconstitution after alpha-beta-depleted transplantation in children. This clonotype was counted at least ten times. The CDR3 has 17 amino acids. V gave up 7 bases and J gave up 6 bases; unmatched junction bases: 17. CDR1 is ENHRY and CDR2 is SYGVKD in the germline V gene. During its preparation, the TCRbeta library received unique molecular identifiers. Each CDR3 protein is one row after TCRdb ran MiXCR on the PCR reads. This table has some 590,000 distinct CDR3 sequences, roughly a tenth appearing once. The source of this sequence is a human donor who donated a stem cell graft to a child with acute myeloid leukemia. This sample comprised PBMCs from the stem cell graft donor, obtained from the stem cell graft. The chain combines TRBV10-3 with TRBJ2-1, with 8 bases matching TRBD1. The CDR3 region has the DNA TGTGCCATCAAGGTGGCACCAGGGGGCTCACGGGGCAATGAGCAGTTCTTC. It codes for CAIKVAPGGSRGNEQFF.